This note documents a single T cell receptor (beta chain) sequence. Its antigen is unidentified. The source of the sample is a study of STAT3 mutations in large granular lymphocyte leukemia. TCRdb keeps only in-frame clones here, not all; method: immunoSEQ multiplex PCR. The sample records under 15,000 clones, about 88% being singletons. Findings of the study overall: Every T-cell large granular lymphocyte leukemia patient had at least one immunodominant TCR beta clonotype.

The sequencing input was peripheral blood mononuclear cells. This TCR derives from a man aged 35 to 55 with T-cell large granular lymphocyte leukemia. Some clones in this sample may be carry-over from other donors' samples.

CDR3 coding DNA: TGTGCCAGCAGTTTCACCTTCCGACAGGGAAGGGGAACAGATACGCAGTATTTT. It is translated as CASSFTFRQGRGTDTQYF. The J gene is TRBJ2-3, the V gene TRBV27; 7 nucleotides agree with TRBD1. The V gene's germline CDR1 is MNHEY and CDR2 SMNVEV (reference sequence). V was pared by 3 bases and J by 3 bases, with 15 bases of the junction left unmatched. This CDR3 region has 18 residues.